This T cell receptor beta chain was found in a study of high-grade serous ovarian cancer treatment subgroups. The overall study: Mean per sample: about 15,000 reads, 7,400 or so unique TCR beta rearrangements. Study-wide results and limits: Repertoire analysis covered CDR3 alone, not CDR1 or CDR2. Repertoire similarity ranged about 0.1 to 0.79 between tumors of one patient.

Using immunoSEQ multiplex PCR, the repertoire was profiled, and TCRdb retains in-frame clones only, with some absent. This table holds 19,000 or so clones, roughly 80% found once. Tumor samples were taken before definitive surgery or chemotherapy. Germline CDR1 and CDR2: SQVTM and ANQGSEA. Trimming took 5 bases from V and 3 from J, leaving 14 bases between them. This CDR3 contains 14 residues. On this clone itself: What it binds is not known.

J is TRBJ2-1 and V is TRBV29-1; tentatively, D is TRBD1 (5 bases). The TCR originated in a human donor with high-grade serous ovarian cancer. Sequencing was done on a sample of tumor tissue. The CDR3 sequence: CSVWGRGLYNEQFF. The CDR3 DNA sequence: TGCAGCGTTTGGGGCAGAGGCCTCTACAATGAGCAGTTCTTC.